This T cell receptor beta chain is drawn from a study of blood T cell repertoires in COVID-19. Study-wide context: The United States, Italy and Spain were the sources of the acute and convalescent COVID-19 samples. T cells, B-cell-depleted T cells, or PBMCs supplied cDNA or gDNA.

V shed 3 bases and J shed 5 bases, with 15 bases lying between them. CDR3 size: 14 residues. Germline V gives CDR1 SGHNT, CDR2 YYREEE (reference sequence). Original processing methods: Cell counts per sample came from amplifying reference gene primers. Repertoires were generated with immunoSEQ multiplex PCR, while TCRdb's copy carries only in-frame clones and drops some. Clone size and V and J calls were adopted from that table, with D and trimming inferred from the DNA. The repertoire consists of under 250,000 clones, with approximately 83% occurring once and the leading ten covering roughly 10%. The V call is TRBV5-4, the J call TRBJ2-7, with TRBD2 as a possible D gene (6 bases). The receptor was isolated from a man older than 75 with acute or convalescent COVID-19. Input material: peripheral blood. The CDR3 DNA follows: TGTGCCAGCAGCTCCCCGAAGGGGAGGCACGAGCAGTACTTC. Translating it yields CASSSPKGRHEQYF.